One sample yielded the 31 T cell receptor beta chains listed below, sequenced in a study of CD8 T cells in ankylosing spondylitis. Study results and caveats: A TCR beta motif of roughly 8 highly homologous variants appeared characteristic of ankylosing spondylitis blood.

Their antigen targets remain unknown. TCRdb itself ran the 5' RACE reads through MiXCR, one entry per CDR3 protein. There are hundreds of thousands of distinct CDR3 sequences in the sample; around 11% occur only once, and roughly 0.51% lies in the top ten. The sample was blood, either unsorted or a sorted T cell fraction (not recorded which). Receptors originate from a male donor with ankylosing spondylitis.

The V and J genes are TRBV20-1 and TRBJ2-1; 9 bases match TRBD2. V shed 5 bases and J 6 bases; nucleotides not matched to a gene: 11. This CDR3 region has 15 residues. CDR1 and CDR2 (germline): DFQATT, SNEGSKA (reference sequence). Here the CDR3 DNA reads TGCAGTGCTCCTCATGGGACTAGCAGCTTCAATGAGCAGTTCTTC. It yields the protein CSAPHGTSSFNEQFF.

This clonotype was found many times. The chain employs TRBV6-1 and TRBJ2-1; D is perhaps TRBD1 (5 bases). CDR3 length equals 13 residues. The germline V gene encodes CDR1 MNHNS and CDR2 SASEGT. The ends were cut back, 6 bases at V and 5 bases at J, with 11 bases in the middle. In DNA form, the CDR3 reads TGTGCCAGCAGGCTGACAGCAAACAATGAGCAGTTCTTC. This sequence encodes CASRLTANNEQFF.

This clonotype has a count of ten or more. V usage is TRBV4-3 and J usage is TRBJ1-4, with 8 nucleotides matching TRBD1. J was trimmed by 13 bases and V by 0 bases; bases with no gene match: 10. Germline V gives CDR1 LGHNA, CDR2 YSLEER. This CDR3 spans 15 amino acids. CDR3 in amino acids: CASSQEGQGARALFF. DNA for the CDR3: TGCGCCAGCAGCCAAGAAGGCCAGGGGGCGCGGGCACTGTTTTTT.

This clonotype showed up just a few times. The chain carries TRBV20-1 and TRBJ2-2, with unresolved D. The V gene lost 5 bases and the J gene lost 2 bases, with 18 bases spanning the gap. CDR1 DFQATT and CDR2 SNEGSKA come from the germline V gene (reference sequence). The CDR3 is 16 amino acids. The CDR3 spells CSAGPFQNFNTGELFF. CDR3 sequence (DNA): TGCAGTGCTGGTCCCTTTCAGAACTTTAACACCGGGGAGCTGTTTTTT.

This clonotype appeared a few times. This chain uses TRBV20-1 with TRBJ1-1; 9 nucleotides align to TRBD1. CDR3 size: 13 residues. Germline-derived CDR1 and CDR2 are DFQATT and SNEGSKA (reference sequence). V gave up 3 bases and J gave up 5 bases; unmatched junction bases: 4. This chain's CDR3 is CSASDRGSTEAFF. For the CDR3, the DNA is TGCAGTGCTAGTGACAGGGGGAGTACTGAAGCTTTCTTT.

The chain carries TRBV7-2 and TRBJ1-1; 7 nucleotides agree with TRBD1. In germline, CDR1 is SGHTA, CDR2 FQGNSA. With 3 bases clipped from V and 0 bases from J, the junction kept 1 base outside the gene matches. The CDR3 loop spans 14 amino acids. CDR3 amino acids: CASSFTGVNTEAFF. CDR3 DNA: TGTGCCAGCAGCTTTACAGGGGTGAACACTGAAGCTTTCTTT.

This clonotype was observed at least ten times. J is TRBJ1-1 and V is TRBV6-2 or TRBV6-3, with D uncertain. Germline CDR1 is MNHEY and CDR2 is SVGEGT. Deletions cut 2 bases from V and 1 base from J, with 8 bases between. The CDR3 has 14 amino acids. The CDR3 reads CASSYPSGNTEAFF. The CDR3 DNA follows: TGTGCCAGCAGTTACCCGTCGGGGAACACTGAAGCTTTCTTT.

This clonotype was counted a few times. CDR3 bases: TGCAGTGCTAACCTCCCGGGTAGCGGGAGGGTGGAGACCCAGTACTTC. This gives the protein CSANLPGSGRVETQYF. The chain has TRBV20-1 and TRBJ2-5; 11 bases agree with TRBD2. The CDR3 extends over 16 amino acids. Germline CDR1 and CDR2: DFQATT and SNEGSKA (reference sequence). Trimming at V came to 4 bases and at J to 5 bases, leaving 12 bases not matched to a gene.

This clonotype was recorded many times. The CDR3 bases are TGTGCCAGCAGCTTGGGTTGGGGTAGCTCACCCCTCCACTTT. Protein: CASSLGWGSSPLHF. The chain uses TRBV5-5 and TRBJ1-6, with no clear D. Germline lookup yields CDR1 SGHKS and CDR2 YYEKEE (reference sequence). The length of the CDR3 is 14 residues. Trimming shortened V by 0 bases and J by 10 bases, and 11 bases separated the two germline ends.

This clonotype has more than one count but fewer than ten. The chain joins TRBV5-5 to TRBJ1-4; D unclear. In germline, CDR1 is SGHKS, CDR2 YYEKEE (reference sequence). The CDR3 has 16 residues. V lost 1 base and J 0 bases, leaving 10 bases between the germline ends. The CDR3: CASSLRAGATNEKLFF. Here the CDR3 DNA reads TGTGCCAGCAGCTTGAGGGCAGGTGCAACTAATGAAAAACTGTTTTTT. Full variable domain (missing parts from reference TRBV5-5 and TRBJ1-4): DAGVTQSPTHLIKTRGQQVTLRCSPISGHKSVSWYQQVLGQGPQFIFQYYEKEERGRGNFPDRFSARQFPNYSSELNVNALLLGDSALYLCASSLRAGATNEKLFFGSGTQLSVL.

V is TRBV18 and J is TRBJ2-7, with 9 bases that match TRBD2. V was pared by 2 bases and J by 1 base, with 3 bases of the junction left unmatched. From germline, CDR1 is KGHSH and CDR2 LQKENI. The CDR3 has 15 amino acids. The CDR3 nucleotides read TGTGCCAGCTCACCAACGGCGGGAGGGTCCTACGAGCAGTACTTC. As protein: CASSPTAGGSYEQYF.

The chain uses TRBV27 and TRBJ1-2; D unresolved. This CDR3 contains 14 residues. Trimming removed 0 bases at V and 4 bases at J, with 9 bases between. Looked up from germline, CDR1 is MNHEY and CDR2 is SMNVEV (reference sequence). CDR3 residues: CASSLSPHVYGYTF. CDR3 in DNA: TGTGCCAGCAGTTTATCCCCCCACGTCTATGGCTACACCTTC.

This clonotype was seen more than once but under ten times. The chain links TRBV6-4 to TRBJ1-1, with unresolved D. Germline V gene data show CDR1 as MRHNA and CDR2 as SNTAGT. Trimming removed 0 bases at V and 1 base at J, with 12 bases between. The CDR3 has 16 amino acids. CDR3 sequence reads: CASSDSKAGGNTEAFF. The DNA of the CDR3 is TGTGCCAGCAGTGACTCGAAAGCCGGCGGGAACACTGAAGCTTTCTTT.

In this sample, this clonotype turned up a few times. The chain joins TRBV12-3 or TRBV12-4 to TRBJ1-5; 8 bases are a match to TRBD1. The CDR3 runs 14 residues. Trimming removed 6 bases from V and 6 bases from J; junction bases left unmatched: 7. In nucleotides, the CDR3 is TGTGCCAGCAGGGGTCAGGGGGCGAGTCAGCCCCAGCATTTT. Protein sequence: CASRGQGASQPQHF.

CDR3 in amino acids: CASSLGSSGGSYNEQFF. Here the CDR3 DNA reads TGTGCCAGCAGTCTGGGATCTAGCGGGGGGTCCTACAATGAGCAGTTCTTC. This sequence joins TRBV27 and TRBJ2-1; the match to TRBD2 covers 11 bases. CDR1 is MNHEY, CDR2 SMNVEV, per germline (reference sequence). This CDR3 contains 17 residues. Trimming cost V 5 bases and J 1 base; bases outside gene matches: 7.

The table lists this clonotype with a few counts. CDR3 coding DNA: TGTGCCAGCAGTCTCTCTCGGGACCTTGAATACGGGGGCTACACCTTC. Amino acids: CASSLSRDLEYGGYTF. This chain uses TRBV27 with TRBJ1-2, with D perhaps matching TRBD1 (5 bases). This CDR3 is 16 amino acids long. Germline lookup yields CDR1 MNHEY and CDR2 SMNVEV (reference sequence). Trimming cost V 5 bases and J 8 bases, with 24 bases left between them.

This clonotype has a handful of counts. The chain uses TRBV20-1 and TRBJ2-3; 10 bases map to TRBD1. V lost 6 bases and J lost 4; bases outside the gene matches: 4. The CDR3 length is 13 residues. Germline CDR1 reads DFQATT; CDR2 reads SNEGSKA (reference sequence). The CDR3 coding sequence is TGCAGTGCCCCGGGACAGGGGTCAGATACGCAGTATTTT. This sequence encodes CSAPGQGSDTQYF.

A word on this clonotype: A clone one base away is much larger, so this may be a read error. The chain carries TRBV10-3 and TRBJ2-1; tentatively, D is TRBD1 or TRBD2 (5 bases each). Germline loops: CDR1 ENHRY, CDR2 SYGVKD. The V end lost 4 bases, the J end lost 8 bases, and 21 bases lay between the germline ends. The CDR3 length is 16 residues. CDR3 coding DNA: TGTGCCATCAGTGGGGTACCGGGATGGACATACGATGAGCAGTTCTTC. Translation: CAISGVPGWTYDEQFF.

The CDR3 sequence is CASSLRFLSNTEAFF. In DNA, the CDR3 is TGTGCCAGCAGCTTAAGATTCTTATCGAACACTGAAGCTTTCTTT. J is TRBJ1-1 and V is TRBV7-2; D gene unclear. The germline V and J ends were trimmed by 2 bases and 1 base, with 11 bases remaining between them. Germline V lookup: CDR1 SGHTA, CDR2 FQGNSA. The CDR3 extends over 15 amino acids. Full variable domain (remainder filled in from reference TRBV7-2 and TRBJ1-1): GAGVSQSPSNKVTEKGKDVELRCDPISGHTALYWYRQSLGQGLEFLIYFQGNSAPDKSGLPSDRFSAERTGGSVSTLTIQRTQQEDSAVYLCASSLRFLSNTEAFFGQGTRLTVV.

The table lists this clonotype with a few counts. The V call is TRBV6-2 or TRBV6-3, the J call TRBJ1-2, with D unresolved. This CDR3 contains 13 residues. The V end lost 0 bases, the J end lost 6 bases, and 8 bases lay between the germline ends. Germline CDR1 is MNHEY and CDR2 is SVGEGT. The CDR3 protein is CASSYSRSNGYTF. CDR3 nucleotide sequence: TGTGCCAGCAGTTACTCGAGAAGTAATGGCTACACCTTC.

This clonotype appeared many times. The chain joins TRBV5-1 to TRBJ2-1; D is possibly TRBD1 (6 bases). The ends were cut back, 3 bases at V and 4 bases at J, with 14 bases in the middle. This CDR3 is built from 15 residues. Germline assignment: CDR1 SGHRS and CDR2 YFSETQ. The CDR3 nucleotides read TGCGCCAGCAGCTCTACAGGGAGCGGATACAATGAGCAGTTCTTC. Its protein is CASSSTGSGYNEQFF. The full variable domain, with the rest looked up from reference TRBV5-1 and TRBJ2-1, is KAGVTQTPRYLIKTRGQQVTLSCSPISGHRSVSWYQQTPGQGLQFLFEYFSETQRNKGNFPGRFSGRQFSNSRSEMNVSTLELGDSALYLCASSSTGSGYNEQFFGPGTRLTVL.

This clonotype was counted a few times. The V call is TRBV2, the J call TRBJ2-7; perhaps TRBD1 as D (6 bases). The length of the CDR3 is 15 residues. Per the germline V gene, CDR1 is SNHLY and CDR2 is FYNNEI. Trimming pared 1 base from V and 2 bases from J, leaving 12 bases between. The CDR3 region is CASSEDLYRAYEQYF. CDR3 DNA: TGTGCCAGCAGTGAAGATCTGTACAGGGCCTACGAGCAGTACTTC.

The chain has TRBV20-1 and TRBJ2-3, with D unresolved. From germline, CDR1 is DFQATT and CDR2 SNEGSKA (reference sequence). This CDR3 has 14 residues. Trimming shortened V by 0 bases and J by 4 bases, and 11 bases separated the two germline ends. Here the CDR3 reads CSARDHRSPDTQYF. The CDR3 nucleotides read TGCAGTGCTAGAGATCATCGGAGCCCAGATACGCAGTATTTT.

The sample holds many counts of this clonotype. The chain uses TRBV5-1 and TRBJ2-7, with D unclear. Germline CDR1 is SGHRS and CDR2 is YFSETQ. CDR3 length: 14 residues. V was trimmed by 0 bases and J by 2 bases, leaving 9 bases between them. In DNA form, the CDR3 reads TGCGCCAGCAGCTTGGGTCCAGGCACCTACGAGCAGTACTTC. This translates into CASSLGPGTYEQYF.

This clonotype was seen many times. V gene TRBV9 combines with J gene TRBJ2-3; weak D call: TRBD2 (5 bases). The CDR3 is 14 amino acids. Trimming shortened V by 3 bases and J by 2 bases, and 10 bases separated the two germline ends. The germline gives CDR1 SGDLS, CDR2 YYNGEE. In DNA form, the CDR3 reads TGTGCCAGCAGCGCCTCGGGGTACACAGATACGCAGTATTTT. Its translation: CASSASGYTDTQYF.

This clonotype appeared a few times. The V gene is TRBV20-1, the J gene TRBJ2-1; 9 nucleotides match TRBD2. The CDR3 is 14 residues long. The ends lost 6 bases at V and 5 bases at J; junction bases unmatched: 8. Germline V gives CDR1 DFQATT, CDR2 SNEGSKA (reference sequence). CDR3 protein: CSAVTSGRNNEQFF. CDR3 nucleotides: TGCAGTGCGGTGACTAGCGGAAGAAACAATGAGCAGTTCTTC.

This clonotype was counted a few times. This CDR3 is CSVGQGTGETQYF. CDR3 nucleotides: TGCAGCGTTGGACAGGGCACGGGGGAGACCCAGTACTTC. The chain recombines TRBV29-1 with TRBJ2-5; 7 nucleotides line up with TRBD1. The junction had 7 bases not matched to a gene; V was cut back by 4 bases and J by 5 bases. CDR3 size: 13 residues. Germline CDR1 SQVTM, CDR2 ANQGSEA.

This clonotype was detected only a few times. The chain has TRBV20-1 and TRBJ2-4; D is unresolved. With 3 bases removed from V and 5 bases from J, the gap between germline ends came to 11 bases. The CDR3 extends over 13 amino acids. Germline V gene lookup returns CDR1 DFQATT and CDR2 SNEGSKA (reference sequence). CDR3 DNA sequence: TGCAGTGCTAGGGCCCCGTTTCAAAACATTCAGTACTTC. Its translation: CSARAPFQNIQYF.

This clonotype was recorded many times. The rearrangement uses TRBV6-1 and TRBJ1-2; 9 nucleotides align to TRBD1. The CDR3 spans 14 residues. Germline CDR1 MNHNS, CDR2 SASEGT. The junction had 7 bases not matched to a gene; V was cut back by 5 bases and J by 6 bases. The CDR3 nucleotides read TGTGCCAGCAGTAAACCGGGACAGGGTAATGGCTACACCTTC. Amino acid sequence: CASSKPGQGNGYTF.

This clonotype came up many times. Written as DNA, the CDR3 is TGCAGTGCTGTTCTTCCGGGACTGTCGCCGGATGAGCAGTTCTTC. Translation gives CSAVLPGLSPDEQFF. The chain has TRBV20-1 and TRBJ2-1; the D gene is possibly TRBD2 (6 bases). The CDR3 has 15 residues. Germline V gene lookup returns CDR1 DFQATT and CDR2 SNEGSKA (reference sequence). Between the trimmed V and J ends, which lost 5 bases and 8 bases, there was a span of 22 bases.

The CDR3 DNA sequence: TGTGCCAGCAGCTTGGCTTCATTTGATACGCAGTATTTT. It yields the protein CASSLASFDTQYF. The chain recombines TRBV5-8 with TRBJ2-3; D gene ambiguous. The CDR3 sequence is 13 residues long. CDR1 is SGHTS and CDR2 is YDEGEE in the germline V gene. V was pared by 0 bases and J by 6 bases, with 8 bases between.